The 3 T cell receptor beta chains listed next were all sequenced from one sample in a study of cytomegalovirus exposure and HLA in healthy donors. A multiplex PCR was run with 60 Vbeta primers and 13 Jbeta primers. Profiled with immunoSEQ multiplex PCR; TCRdb holds only in-frame clones, not every one. This table lists some 84,000 clones. Sequencing was carried out using PBMCs. These receptors were taken from a man aged 45-65 years in good health and CMV-seronegative.

CDR3 sequence reads: CASSLVGTSGANVLTF. CDR3 bases: TGTGCCAGCAGCTTAGTCGGTACCTCTGGGGCCAACGTCCTGACTTTC. The J gene is TRBJ2-6, the V gene TRBV7-2, with D uncertain. Germline V gene data show CDR1 as SGHTA and CDR2 as FQGNSA. The CDR3 totals 16 residues. Deletions cut 1 base from V and 0 bases from J, with 7 bases between.

The rearrangement links TRBV27 to TRBJ2-1, with D possibly being TRBD2 (6 bases). Per the germline V gene, CDR1 is MNHEY and CDR2 is SMNVEV (reference sequence). CDR3 size: 15 residues. Deletions cut 5 bases from V and 0 bases from J, with 11 bases between. CDR3 coding DNA: TGTGCCAGCAGTAACCGGGACTCCTCCTACAATGAGCAGTTCTTC. This gives the protein CASSNRDSSYNEQFF.

The chain uses TRBV29-1 and TRBJ2-5; 10 nucleotides align to TRBD1. TRBJ2-7 explains the end of the DNA better; the J call may be wrong. Germline values: CDR1 SQVTM, CDR2 ANQGSEA. The CDR3 runs to 14 residues. CDR3 bases: TGCAGCGTTGCCAAAAGACAGGGGGCGTACGAGCAGTACTTC. Encoded protein: CSVAKRQGAYEQYF.